What follows are 5 T cell receptor beta chains derived from one specimen sequenced in a study of shared clonotypes between healthy human individuals. Data came from immunoSEQ multiplex PCR; TCRdb stores just in-frame clones and leaves some out. Found here are millions of clones, over 85% of them singletons; the top ten hold 0.85% to 1.2%. CD45RO-negative, CCR7-selected cells formed the naive CD8 fraction, which excluded terminally differentiated effector memory CD45RA+ cells. The sample taken for sequencing was naive CD8+ T cells sorted from blood. These receptor sequences come from a man aged 18 to 29 in good health.

V usage is TRBV5-4 and J usage is TRBJ2-7; 13 bases match TRBD2. The V segment lost 4 bases and the J segment 2 bases; nucleotides outside the gene matches: 9. Germline CDR1 and CDR2: SGHNT and YYREEE (reference sequence). This CDR3 is built from 17 residues. The CDR3 bases are TGTGCCAGCAGCCAACTAGCGGGAGGGCCAGTCGCCTACGAGCAGTACTTC. This sequence encodes CASSQLAGGPVAYEQYF. Together with reference TRBV5-4 and TRBJ2-7, the CDR3 gives the full variable domain: ETGVTQSPTHLIKTRGQQVTLRCSSQSGHNTVSWYQQALGQGPQFIFQYYREEENGRGNFPPRFSGLQFPNYSSELNVNALELDDSALYLCASSQLAGGPVAYEQYFGPGTRLTVT.

V usage is TRBV7-9 and J usage is TRBJ2-3, with 9 positions matching TRBD2. The germline gives CDR1 SEHNR, CDR2 FQNEAQ (reference sequence). This CDR3 is built from 15 residues. V trimming: 5 bases; J trimming: 4 bases; junction bases outside the gene matches: 7. The CDR3 nucleotides read TGTGCCAGCAGCCCCCTCGGGACTAGCCCAGATACGCAGTATTTT. Protein sequence: CASSPLGTSPDTQYF.

The gene calls are TRBV13 and TRBJ1-2, with TRBD1 identical over 7 bases. The CDR3 is 15 residues long. The V gene's germline CDR1 is PRHDT and CDR2 FYEKMQ (reference sequence). V trimming: 5 bases; J trimming: 4 bases; junction bases outside the gene matches: 10. The CDR3 coding sequence is TGTGCCAGCAGCCCAGAGGCAGGGGGGCCCTATGGCTACACCTTC. Its translation: CASSPEAGGPYGYTF.

This sequence joins TRBV10-3 and TRBJ1-2; 9 bases line up with TRBD1. The trim removed 10 bases at V and 8 bases at J, leaving 8 bases unmatched. This CDR3 region has 12 residues. The germline V gene encodes CDR1 ENHRY and CDR2 SYGVKD. CDR3 region: CATKPTGGGYTF. DNA for the CDR3: TGTGCCACCAAACCCACAGGGGGCGGCTACACCTTC.

The J gene is TRBJ1-2, the V gene TRBV7-2, with D tentatively TRBD1 (5 bases). Germline V gene lookup returns CDR1 SGHTA and CDR2 FQGNSA. V lost 8 bases to trimming and J lost 4 bases, with 23 bases between them. This CDR3 region has 16 residues. The CDR3 DNA is TGTGCCAGCCTCAACTCGAGGGAGGGGAAGGGCTATGGCTACACCTTC. Residues: CASLNSREGKGYGYTF.